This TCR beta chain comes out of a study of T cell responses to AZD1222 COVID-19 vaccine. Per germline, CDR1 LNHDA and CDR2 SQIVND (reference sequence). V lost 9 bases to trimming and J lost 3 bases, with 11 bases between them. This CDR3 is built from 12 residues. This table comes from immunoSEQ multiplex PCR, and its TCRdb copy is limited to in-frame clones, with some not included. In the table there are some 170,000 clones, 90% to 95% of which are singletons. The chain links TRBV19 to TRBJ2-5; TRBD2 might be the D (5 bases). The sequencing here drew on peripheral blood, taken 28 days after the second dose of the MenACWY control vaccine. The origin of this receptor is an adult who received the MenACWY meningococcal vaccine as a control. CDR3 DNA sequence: TGTGCCAGGGCTAGCTTTGAAGAGACCCAGTACTTC. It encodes CARASFEETQYF.